The next 8 T cell receptor beta chains were all read from a single sample in a study of blood T cell repertoires in COVID-19. The repertoire was sequenced with immunoSEQ multiplex PCR; TCRdb's copy has only in-frame clones and lacks some. The sample contains around 55,000 clones, about 88% of which appear only once. The sample consisted of peripheral blood. These receptors came from a man aged 55 to 70 with active COVID-19.

This chain's CDR3 is CASSLTGISGEQYF. As DNA, the CDR3 is TGTGCCAGTAGTCTGACAGGTATATCGGGGGAGCAGTACTTC. The chain links TRBV19 to TRBJ2-7; D possibly corresponds to TRBD1 (6 bases). Trimming took off 5 bases at V and 7 bases at J, with 18 bases between the two ends. There are 14 residues in the CDR3. Looked up from germline, CDR1 is LNHDA and CDR2 is SQIVND (reference sequence). Filled out from reference TRBV19 and TRBJ2-7, the complete variable domain reads DGGITQSPKYLFRKEGQNVTLSCEQNLNHDAMYWYRQDPGQGLRLIYYSQIVNDFQKGDIAEGYSVSREKKESFPLTVTSAQKNPTAFYLCASSLTGISGEQYFGPGTRLTVT.

The gene calls are TRBV9 and TRBJ1-1; 8 positions match TRBD1. J gave up 1 base and V 2 bases, and 7 bases lay outside the gene matches. The germline gives CDR1 SGDLS, CDR2 YYNGEE. CDR3 size: 16 residues. Here the CDR3 DNA reads TGTGCCAGCAGCGTTCACGCGGGACAGGAGAACACTGAAGCTTTCTTT. Encoded protein: CASSVHAGQENTEAFF.

The chain combines TRBV10-3 with TRBJ2-5, with 11 bases lining up with TRBD1. Germline V CDR1 and CDR2: ENHRY, SYGVKD. CDR3 length equals 17 residues. J was trimmed by 4 bases and V by 6 bases; bases with no gene match: 13. For the CDR3, the DNA is TGTGCCATCAGCCAAAGGACAGGGGGCGACGTGGGAGAGACCCAGTACTTC. It encodes CAISQRTGGDVGETQYF.

The rearrangement joins TRBV2 to TRBJ1-2, with D possibly TRBD1 on 6 matching bases. Germline-derived CDR1 and CDR2 are SNHLY and FYNNEI. The CDR3 totals 16 residues. Between the trimmed V and J ends, which lost 0 bases and 4 bases, there was a span of 15 bases. The DNA of the CDR3 is TGTGCCAGCAGTGAAGCGAGGGGTGTAGGGGGCTATGGCTACACCTTC. Residues: CASSEARGVGGYGYTF.

The V gene is TRBV7-8, the J gene TRBJ2-2; D not resolved. The CDR3 has 11 residues. Germline V gene lookup returns CDR1 SGHVS and CDR2 FQNEAQ. V was cut by 7 bases and J by 5 bases, with 5 bases left in between. The CDR3 protein is CASTLTGELFF. CDR3 DNA: TGTGCCAGCACTCTAACCGGGGAGCTGTTTTTT.

The chain links TRBV5-1 to TRBJ2-2; D is perhaps TRBD1 (6 bases). The CDR3 runs to 15 residues. Deletions cut 3 bases from V and 2 bases from J, with 11 bases between. CDR1 is SGHRS and CDR2 is YFSETQ in the germline V gene. In nucleotides, the CDR3 is TGCGCCAGCAGCTATTCGGGACACAACACCGGGGAGCTGTTTTTT. It codes for CASSYSGHNTGELFF.

This chain uses TRBV18 with TRBJ2-2; tentative D call: TRBD1 (5 bases). CDR3 length equals 13 residues. Trimming cost V 2 bases and J 4 bases, with 5 bases left between them. Germline CDR1 KGHSH, CDR2 LQKENI. The CDR3 sequence is CASSPRGTGELFF. The CDR3 DNA sequence: TGTGCCAGCTCACCAAGGGGCACCGGGGAGCTGTTTTTT.

The V gene is TRBV7-3, the J gene TRBJ2-1, with a weak D call TRBD2 (6 bases). The CDR3 has 12 residues. Germline-derived CDR1 and CDR2 are SGHTA and FQGTGA. The germline V and J ends were trimmed by 5 bases and 13 bases, with 15 bases remaining between them. DNA of the CDR3: TGTGCCAGCAGCCGTATCCGGGACTTACAGTTCTTC. Its protein is CASSRIRDLQFF.